One sample yielded the 29 T cell receptor beta chains listed below, sequenced in a study of T-cell reconstitution after alpha-beta-depleted transplantation in children (dated by TCRdb to about 2016). The receptor library was made with PCR. Sequencer: Illumina HiSeq 2500. TCR libraries were prepared with molecular barcoding, using unique molecular identifiers to normalize TCRbeta repertoire quantification. TCRdb trimmed the raw reads at Q25, called clones with MiXCR and kept productive beta chains. Here each entry gathers all rows of one CDR3 protein and keeps the most common genes and DNA. The sample has tens of thousands of distinct CDR3 sequences on record, roughly a sixth of them singletons. The top ten clonotypes cover about 19% of the sample. Read against the paper, the sample's treatment or condition label means: allogeneic hematopoietic cell transplantation with graft depleted of TCRalphabeta T cells and CD19 B cells.

Sequenced here: PBMCs, mostly from graft donor cells, sampled 180 days after TCRalphabeta/CD19-depleted stem cell transplant. The source is a male patient between 2 and 15 years old who had a stem cell transplant for acute lymphoblastic leukemia, so the T cells may come from the graft donor.

With respect to this clonotype: One end of the junction does not line up with germline, which may come from a read error. This chain connects TRBV27 to TRBJ1-2, with 10 positions matching TRBD1. This CDR3 has 16 amino acids. The V gene's germline CDR1 is MNHEY and CDR2 SMNVEV (reference sequence). CDR3 DNA: TGTGCCAGCAGTTCGAAGGGACAGGGGTCTAACTATGGCGACACCTTC. Encoded protein: CASSSKGQGSNYGDTF.

In its sample, this clonotype was seen a few times. V is TRBV7-9 and J is TRBJ2-1; weak D call: TRBD2 (6 bases). The CDR3 runs 12 residues. Germline lookup yields CDR1 SEHNR and CDR2 FQNEAQ (reference sequence). V was pared by 4 bases and J by 7 bases, with 8 bases between. The CDR3 sequence: CASSWAGNEQFF. CDR3 coding DNA: TGTGCCAGCAGCTGGGCGGGGAATGAGCAGTTCTTC.

This clonotype has at least ten counts. The J gene is TRBJ2-5, the V gene TRBV29-1, with a tentative D call TRBD1 (5 bases). Between the trimmed V and J ends, which lost 3 bases and 1 base, there was a span of 15 bases. Germline CDR1 SQVTM, CDR2 ANQGSEA. The CDR3 is made up of 15 amino acids. The CDR3 sequence: CSVERQRIFQETQYF. CDR3 nucleotide sequence: TGCAGCGTTGAGCGACAGCGAATCTTCCAAGAGACCCAGTACTTC.

The CDR3 is CASSDLDRGHEQYF. The CDR3 DNA is TGTGCCAGCAGTGATTTGGACAGAGGGCACGAGCAGTACTTC. The genes are TRBV25-1 and TRBJ2-7, with D possibly being TRBD1 (6 bases). V shed 3 bases and J shed 5 bases, with 14 bases lying between them. CDR3 length: 14 amino acids. The germline V gene encodes CDR1 MGHDK and CDR2 SYGVNS.

This clonotype was counted many times. V is TRBV20-1 and J is TRBJ2-5; D not certain. V lost 3 bases and J lost 4, with 3 bases in between. Germline CDR1 DFQATT, CDR2 SNEGSKA (reference sequence). The CDR3 has 10 residues. This chain's CDR3 is CSARLETQYF. The CDR3 coding sequence is TGCAGTGCTAGGTTAGAGACCCAGTACTTC.

This clonotype was picked up a small number of times. The chain links TRBV11-1 to TRBJ2-1, with TRBD2 matching 7 bases. This CDR3 has 20 amino acids. With V trimmed by 4 bases and J by 0 bases, 18 bases remained unmatched. Germline-derived CDR1 and CDR2 are SGHAT and FQDESV (reference sequence). The CDR3 sequence is CASSSTFRTREDNSYNEQFF. In DNA form, the CDR3 reads TGTGCCAGCAGCTCAACTTTTAGGACTAGAGAAGATAACTCCTACAATGAGCAGTTCTTC.

The chain recombines TRBV6-5 with TRBJ2-1; no clear D. Per the germline V gene, CDR1 is MNHEY and CDR2 is SVGAGI. Trimming took off 5 bases at V and 4 bases at J, with 21 bases between the two ends. There are 17 residues in the CDR3. CDR3 region: CASSQITGRLFYNEQFF. Here the CDR3 DNA reads TGTGCCAGCAGTCAGATTACGGGCCGTCTCTTTTACAATGAGCAGTTCTTC.

The V and J genes are TRBV5-1 and TRBJ2-5; TRBD1 might be the D (6 bases). With 5 bases removed from V and 1 base from J, the gap between germline ends came to 15 bases. Germline CDR1 reads SGHRS; CDR2 reads YFSETQ. This CDR3 has 15 amino acids. CDR3 sequence (DNA): TGCGCCAGCAGTCTGAACCGGGACATCCAAGAGACCCAGTACTTC. Encoded protein: CASSLNRDIQETQYF.

This clonotype was detected only a few times. The J gene is TRBJ1-6, the V gene TRBV5-5; TRBD1 is a possible D gene (5 bases). This CDR3 region has 17 residues. V was shortened by 0 bases and J by 4 bases, with 14 bases between the two germline ends. CDR1 is SGHKS, CDR2 YYEKEE, per germline (reference sequence). The CDR3: CASSLGSLDIYNSPLHF. The CDR3 DNA follows: TGTGCCAGCAGCTTGGGCTCCCTGGACATTTATAATTCACCCCTCCACTTT.

There are a few counts of this clonotype. V and J are TRBV19 and TRBJ2-5, with D perhaps matching TRBD2 (6 bases). Per the germline V gene, CDR1 is LNHDA and CDR2 is SQIVND (reference sequence). The ends were cut back, 3 bases at V and 2 bases at J, with 10 bases in the middle. The CDR3 contains 14 residues. The CDR3 here is CASSIGGLQETQYF. The CDR3 bases are TGTGCCAGTAGTATCGGAGGGCTTCAAGAGACCCAGTACTTC.

This clonotype was detected a few times. V gene TRBV20-1 combines with J gene TRBJ2-7; D uncertain. Germline CDR1 reads DFQATT; CDR2 reads SNEGSKA (reference sequence). This CDR3 has 13 residues. The ends were cut back, 5 bases at V and 0 bases at J, with 11 bases in the middle. The chain's CDR3 is CSAQTESSYEQYF. The CDR3 nucleotides are TGCAGTGCTCAAACTGAAAGCTCCTACGAGCAGTACTTC.

Many counts were recorded for this clonotype. The V call is TRBV6-2 or TRBV6-3, the J call TRBJ2-2; 8 nucleotides align to TRBD1. Germline V CDR1 and CDR2: MNHEY, SVGEGT. This CDR3 has 16 residues. The ends lost 5 bases at V and 6 bases at J; junction bases unmatched: 11. CDR3 in DNA: TGTGCCAGCAGTGACGACAGGGGTGCCGGCGCCGGGGAGCTGTTTTTT. Its translation: CASSDDRGAGAGELFF.

This chain uses TRBV11-1 with TRBJ2-1; no reliable D call. This CDR3 is 17 amino acids long. V lost 6 bases and J 5 bases, leaving 23 bases between the germline ends. Germline V lookup: CDR1 SGHAT, CDR2 FQDESV (reference sequence). The CDR3 sequence: CASRAEPGYGVDNEQFF. The DNA for the CDR3 is TGTGCCAGCAGAGCAGAGCCCGGGTACGGCGTTGACAATGAGCAGTTCTTC.

This chain joins TRBV6-5 and TRBJ2-4, with D unclear. V was shortened by 2 bases and J by 0 bases, with 11 bases between the two germline ends. This CDR3 contains 16 residues. Germline CDR1 and CDR2: MNHEY and SVGAGI. CDR3 nucleotide sequence: TGTGCCAGCAGTTACAGGGCGGAACTAGCCAAAAACATTCAGTACTTC. It yields the protein CASSYRAELAKNIQYF.

The genes are TRBV5-1 and TRBJ2-5, with D perhaps matching TRBD2 (5 bases). Germline lookup yields CDR1 SGHRS and CDR2 YFSETQ. CDR3 length equals 13 residues. V lost 5 bases, J lost 7 bases, and 15 bases lay in between. The CDR3 region is CASRSRGIGTQYF. CDR3 coding DNA: TGCGCCAGCAGGTCCCGGGGAATCGGGACCCAGTACTTC.

This clonotype was recorded at least ten times. This chain uses TRBV5-1 with TRBJ2-7; tentatively, D is TRBD1 (5 bases). Trimming took 5 bases from V and 0 from J, leaving 12 bases between them. Germline V gene data show CDR1 as SGHRS and CDR2 as YFSETQ. This CDR3 has 14 residues. In nucleotides, the CDR3 is TGCGCCAGCAGACCAGACAGCTACTCCTACGAGCAGTACTTC. This codes for CASRPDSYSYEQYF.

The chain couples TRBV6-5 to TRBJ1-1, with D hard to call. V lost 0 bases to trimming and J lost 6 bases, with 17 bases between them. CDR1 and CDR2 (germline): MNHEY, SVGAGI. There are 16 residues in the CDR3. CDR3 nucleotide sequence: TGTGCCAGCAGTTACTCGAATTTTGAGAAATGGGCTGAAGCTTTCTTT. This gives the protein CASSYSNFEKWAEAFF.

There are many counts of this clonotype. The chain links TRBV15 to TRBJ1-4; TRBD1 aligns across 7 bases. The CDR3 sequence is 16 residues long. V lost 5 bases, J lost 6 bases, and 12 bases stayed unmatched. CDR1 and CDR2 from the germline V gene are LNHNV and YYDKDF (reference sequence). The CDR3 loop is CATSVTRGTEDEKLFF. As DNA, the CDR3 is TGTGCCACCAGCGTAACTAGGGGGACAGAAGATGAAAAACTGTTTTTT. The variable domain in full, completed from reference TRBV15 and TRBJ1-4, reads DAMVIQNPRYQVTQFGKPVTLSCSQTLNHNVMYWYQQKSSQAPKLLFHYYDKDFNNEADTPDNFQSRRPNTSFCFLDIRSPGLGDTAMYLCATSVTRGTEDEKLFFGSGTQLSVL.

This clonotype was seen at least ten times. This chain connects TRBV29-1 to TRBJ1-1; D may be TRBD1 (5 bases). The CDR3 runs 14 residues. Looked up from germline, CDR1 is SQVTM and CDR2 is ANQGSEA. Trimming stripped 5 bases from V and 2 bases from J, with 15 bases between. The CDR3 nucleotides are TGCAGCGTTAGATCGGGGGGGTTAAACACTGAAGCTTTCTTT. Translation gives CSVRSGGLNTEAFF.

This clonotype was seen many times. The chain combines TRBV7-6 with TRBJ2-7, with TRBD2 matching 11 bases. V dropped 2 bases and J dropped 4; count of bases not matched to a gene: 1. The germline CDR1 and CDR2 sequences are SGHVS and FNYEAQ. The CDR3 sequence is 14 residues long. CDR3 sequence reads: CASSLTSGGYEQYF. The CDR3 nucleotides read TGTGCCAGCAGCTTAACTAGCGGGGGATACGAGCAGTACTTC.

This clonotype was detected a few times. The chain has TRBV20-1 and TRBJ1-2; perhaps TRBD1 as D (5 bases). Trimming stripped 4 bases from V and 0 bases from J, with 12 bases between. Germline assignment: CDR1 DFQATT and CDR2 SNEGSKA (reference sequence). The CDR3 covers 14 residues. The CDR3 nucleotides read TGCAGTGCTATTTATCGGGGGGCTAACTATGGCTACACCTTC. This sequence encodes CSAIYRGANYGYTF.

The chain uses TRBV11-2 and TRBJ2-7, with no clear D. CDR1 and CDR2 from the germline V gene are SGHAT and FQNNGV. V was clipped by 2 bases and J by 2 bases, with 10 bases between them. The CDR3 is 14 residues long. CDR3 sequence reads: CASSLQAATYEQYF. In DNA, the CDR3 is TGTGCCAGCAGCTTACAGGCAGCCACCTACGAGCAGTACTTC.

This clonotype was recorded a few times. V is TRBV10-3 and J is TRBJ1-1; D uncertain. V was pared by 5 bases and J by 7 bases, with 5 bases between. The CDR3 is made up of 10 amino acids. Germline CDR1 is ENHRY and CDR2 is SYGVKD. CDR3 coding DNA: TGTGCCATCAGTAGCTATGAAGCTTTCTTT. This sequence encodes CAISSYEAFF.

This clonotype was observed a few times. The V gene is TRBV6-2 or TRBV6-3, the J gene TRBJ1-1, with D hard to call. V was shortened by 9 bases and J by 0 bases, with 11 bases between the two germline ends. Per the germline V gene, CDR1 is MNHEY and CDR2 is SVGEGT. This CDR3 is built from 13 residues. This CDR3 is CASMVLMNTEAFF. The CDR3 DNA reads as TGTGCCAGTATGGTGCTGATGAACACTGAAGCTTTCTTT.

This chain links TRBV9 with TRBJ2-1; 13 positions match TRBD2. V lost 4 bases and J lost 8; bases outside the gene matches: 9. The CDR3 is 16 amino acids. Germline V gene data show CDR1 as SGDLS and CDR2 as YYNGEE. This chain's CDR3 is CASSPFSGTSGDEQFF. The DNA for the CDR3 is TGTGCCAGCAGCCCCTTCTCCGGGACTAGCGGGGATGAGCAGTTCTTC.

This clonotype turned up a few times. V usage is TRBV12-3 or TRBV12-4 and J usage is TRBJ1-5; no clear D gene. V lost 3 bases and J 3 bases, leaving 9 bases between the germline ends. CDR3 length: 14 amino acids. The CDR3 DNA reads as TGTGCCAGCAGTTTGGTGCAACACAATCAGCCCCAGCATTTT. Translating it yields CASSLVQHNQPQHF.

In its sample, this clonotype was seen many times. The rearrangement joins TRBV5-5 to TRBJ2-3; possible D gene TRBD2, 5 bases. Trimming left V 3 bases short and J 10 bases short, with 15 bases between. This CDR3 region has 13 residues. Germline assignment: CDR1 SGHKS and CDR2 YYEKEE (reference sequence). CDR3 sequence: CASSYEDLASQYF. CDR3 coding DNA: TGTGCCAGCAGCTACGAGGACTTAGCCTCGCAGTATTTT.

The chain links TRBV4-3 to TRBJ2-7; D gene uncertain. CDR3 length: 15 residues. Germline values: CDR1 LGHNA, CDR2 YSLEER. With 4 bases removed from V and 3 bases from J, the gap between germline ends came to 16 bases. CDR3 sequence (DNA): TGCGCCAGCAGCCTGGCTTCGGGCCTCCTCTACGAGCAGTACTTC. Translation: CASSLASGLLYEQYF.

This clonotype was observed a few times. The J gene is TRBJ1-3, the V gene TRBV5-1; possible D gene TRBD1, 5 bases. The CDR3 runs to 14 residues. V lost 2 bases and J 2 bases, leaving 8 bases between the germline ends. The germline gives CDR1 SGHRS, CDR2 YFSETQ. The CDR3 reads CASSLQETGNTIYF. CDR3 nucleotides: TGCGCCAGCAGCTTACAGGAAACTGGAAACACCATATATTTT.